One and the same sample provided the 21 T cell receptor beta chains below, sequenced in a study of cytomegalovirus exposure and HLA in healthy donors. This table comes from immunoSEQ multiplex PCR, and its TCRdb copy is limited to in-frame clones, with some not included. The sample holds 55,000 to 75,000 clones, about 89% seen once. The sample was PBMCs. The receptors originated from a man between 18 and 29 years old in good health and CMV-seronegative.

The chain combines TRBV18 with TRBJ2-7; TRBD1 matches at 9 bases. This CDR3 is built from 15 residues. V dropped 4 bases and J dropped 3; count of bases not matched to a gene: 7. Germline V lookup: CDR1 KGHSH, CDR2 LQKENI. The CDR3 nucleotides read TGTGCCAGCTCACGAACAGGGGGCTCGATCTACGAGCAGTACTTC. Its protein product is CASSRTGGSIYEQYF.

The chain couples TRBV6-5 to TRBJ2-3; 9 nucleotides agree with TRBD1. Germline values: CDR1 MNHEY, CDR2 SVGAGI. The length of the CDR3 is 15 residues. After removal of 2 bases from V and 4 bases from J, the junction contained 4 bases not matched to a gene. CDR3 nucleotides: TGTGCCAGCAGTTACGGACAGGGGTTAGCAGATACGCAGTATTTT. Protein product: CASSYGQGLADTQYF.

The chain links TRBV25-1 to TRBJ2-2, with D unclear. The CDR3 consists of 14 residues. Germline-derived CDR1 and CDR2 are MGHDK and SYGVNS. The V end was cut by 2 bases, the J end by 1 base, with 5 bases between. Here the CDR3 reads CASSEPENTGELFF. The DNA for the CDR3 is TGTGCCAGCAGTGAACCAGAGAACACCGGGGAGCTGTTTTTT.

This sequence joins TRBV11-2 and TRBJ2-7; 10 bases agree with TRBD2. Looked up from germline, CDR1 is SGHAT and CDR2 is FQNNGV. Unmatched junction bases numbered 14, after V lost 5 bases and J lost 4 bases. CDR3 length: 17 residues. The CDR3 sequence: CASSHPWTSGHLYEQYF. In DNA, the CDR3 is TGTGCCAGCAGCCACCCCTGGACTAGCGGACACTTATACGAGCAGTACTTC.

J is TRBJ2-7 and V is TRBV28, with TRBD1 matching 7 bases. Germline-derived CDR1 and CDR2 are MDHEN and SYDVKM. Trimming cost V 4 bases and J 0 bases; bases outside gene matches: 6. The CDR3 is made up of 15 amino acids. The CDR3 spells CASSSSWDSSYEQYF. CDR3 sequence (DNA): TGTGCCAGCAGTTCGTCCTGGGACAGCTCCTACGAGCAGTACTTC. Filled out from reference TRBV28 and TRBJ2-7, the complete variable domain reads DVKVTQSSRYLVKRTGEKVFLECVQDMDHENMFWYRQDPGLGLRLIYFSYDVKMKEKGDIPEGYSVSREKKERFSLILESASTNQTSMYLCASSSSWDSSYEQYFGPGTRLTVT.

The chain combines TRBV7-2 with TRBJ2-3, with 8 bases that match TRBD2. CDR3 length equals 14 residues. With 1 base clipped from V and 10 bases from J, the junction kept 7 bases outside the gene matches. In germline, CDR1 is SGHTA, CDR2 FQGNSA. The DNA of the CDR3 is TGTGCCAGCAGCTTAGGAGCGGGAGCCGGCGCGCAGTATTTT. Translated: CASSLGAGAGAQYF.

The V call is TRBV21-1, the J call TRBJ2-1; the listed D gene, TRBD2, was not tested against the DNA. TRBV21-1 is a pseudogene locus. The CDR3 totals 15 residues. This CDR3 is CASSEKREGPSVKFF. DNA for the CDR3: TGTGCCAGCAGCGAGAAGCGGGAGGGCCCAAGTGTCAAGTTCTTC.

The V gene is TRBV9, the J gene TRBJ1-2, with a tentative D call TRBD1 (5 bases). The CDR3 runs 12 residues. Trimming left V 5 bases short and J 5 bases short, with 10 bases between. CDR1 is SGDLS and CDR2 is YYNGEE in the germline V gene. The CDR3 nucleotides are TGTGCCAGCAGTACCCAGGGATATGGCTACACCTTC. Translation gives CASSTQGYGYTF.

Comments on this clone: The identical CDR3 is also encoded by other nucleotide sequences in the sample. The J gene is TRBJ2-7, the V gene TRBV27; tentatively, D is TRBD1 (6 bases). The CDR3 has 13 residues. V was trimmed by 5 bases and J by 4 bases, leaving 12 bases between them. From germline, CDR1 is MNHEY and CDR2 SMNVEV (reference sequence). In DNA, the CDR3 is TGTGCCAGCAGTAGTCGAGGGGGTTACGAGCAGTACTTC. It is translated as CASSSRGGYEQYF.

The gene calls are TRBV5-5 and TRBJ1-5; weak D call: TRBD1 (5 bases). The CDR3 totals 15 residues. Per the germline V gene, CDR1 is SGHKS and CDR2 is YYEKEE (reference sequence). Trimming left V 5 bases short and J 0 bases short, with 12 bases between. Here the CDR3 DNA reads TGTGCCAGCAGACTCGGGGGAAATAGCAATCAGCCCCAGCATTTT. It encodes CASRLGGNSNQPQHF.

The V gene is TRBV4-3, the J gene TRBJ2-7; 8 bases match TRBD1. CDR1 LGHNA and CDR2 YSLEER come from the germline V gene. There are 13 residues in the CDR3. The V and J ends lost 5 bases and 3 bases, in that order; junction bases with no gene match: 3. The CDR3 here is CASSGDRRYEQYF. The DNA of the CDR3 is TGCGCCAGCAGCGGGGACAGGCGCTACGAGCAGTACTTC.

The J gene is TRBJ2-1, the V gene TRBV6-1; a possible D gene is TRBD2 (5 bases). Between the trimmed V and J ends, which lost 10 bases and 8 bases, there was a span of 12 bases. This CDR3 comprises 11 residues. Looked up from germline, CDR1 is MNHNS and CDR2 is SASEGT. For the CDR3, the DNA is TGTGCCACCCGGGAATGGGATGAGCAGTTCTTC. Translated, it gives CATREWDEQFF.

The chain carries TRBV11-2 and TRBJ1-1, with D tentatively TRBD1 (6 bases). The CDR3 runs 13 residues. Germline V gene lookup returns CDR1 SGHAT and CDR2 FQNNGV. Deletions cut 10 bases from V and 0 bases from J, with 12 bases between. The CDR3 spells CAITGTLNTEAFF. CDR3 coding DNA: TGTGCCATTACCGGGACACTGAACACTGAAGCTTTCTTT.

The chain combines TRBV29-1 with TRBJ2-1; 10 bases fit TRBD2. Germline V gene sequence: CDR1 SQVTM, CDR2 ANQGSEA. This CDR3 is built from 14 residues. Unmatched junction bases numbered 4, after V lost 3 bases and J lost 5 bases. This CDR3 reads CSVDRLAGDNEQFF. CDR3 coding DNA: TGCAGCGTTGATAGGCTAGCGGGGGACAATGAGCAGTTCTTC.

This chain joins TRBV6-5 and TRBJ1-5; D is perhaps TRBD1 (6 bases). Looked up from germline, CDR1 is MNHEY and CDR2 is SVGAGI. The CDR3 is made up of 14 amino acids. Trimming removed 6 bases from V and 4 bases from J, with 13 bases in between. The CDR3 coding sequence is TGTGCCAGCAGCACCCAGGGGCTAAATCAGCCCCAGCATTTT. This sequence encodes CASSTQGLNQPQHF.

The gene calls are TRBV28 and TRBJ2-5; 11 bases align to TRBD2. J was trimmed by 1 base and V by 5 bases; bases with no gene match: 3. Germline lookup yields CDR1 MDHEN and CDR2 SYDVKM. The CDR3 loop spans 15 amino acids. CDR3 nucleotide sequence: TGTGCCAGCAGTGGGGGACTAGCGGTCCAAGAGACCCAGTACTTC. This codes for CASSGGLAVQETQYF.

V and J are TRBV27 and TRBJ2-1; the match to TRBD1 covers 11 bases. Germline CDR1 MNHEY, CDR2 SMNVEV (reference sequence). After removal of 0 bases from V and 6 bases from J, the junction contained 4 bases not matched to a gene. The CDR3 totals 16 residues. The CDR3 sequence is CASSLSTGQGVNEQFF. Here the CDR3 DNA reads TGTGCCAGCAGTTTATCTACGGGACAGGGGGTCAATGAGCAGTTCTTC.

V usage is TRBV7-2 and J usage is TRBJ2-3, with D hard to call. CDR3 length equals 15 residues. With 5 bases removed from V and 1 base from J, the gap between germline ends came to 13 bases. Germline values: CDR1 SGHTA, CDR2 FQGNSA. CDR3 nucleotides: TGTGCCAGCAGCCCGAGGTCGTGGGGCACAGATACGCAGTATTTT. Its translation is CASSPRSWGTDTQYF. The whole variable domain, remainder taken from reference TRBV7-2 and TRBJ2-3, is GAGVSQSPSNKVTEKGKDVELRCDPISGHTALYWYRQSLGQGLEFLIYFQGNSAPDKSGLPSDRFSAERTGGSVSTLTIQRTQQEDSAVYLCASSPRSWGTDTQYFGPGTRLTVL.

This clone appeared a single time. The chain combines TRBV19 with TRBJ1-3; 10 positions agree with TRBD1. CDR3 length equals 15 residues. The trim removed 4 bases at V and 3 bases at J, leaving 3 bases unmatched. Looked up from germline, CDR1 is LNHDA and CDR2 is SQIVND (reference sequence). The CDR3 sequence is CASSTRTGGGNTIYF. DNA of the CDR3: TGTGCCAGTAGTACCCGGACAGGGGGTGGAAACACCATATATTTT.

The chain is built from TRBV2 and TRBJ1-1, with 7 bases lining up with TRBD1. V shed 6 bases, J shed 7 bases, and the junction held 2 bases outside the gene matches. This CDR3 spans 11 amino acids. Germline V gene lookup returns CDR1 SNHLY and CDR2 FYNNEI. In nucleotides, the CDR3 is TGTGCCAGCAGACGGACAGGTGAAGCTTTCTTT. This gives the protein CASRRTGEAFF.

This sequence joins TRBV5-1 and TRBJ2-7, with 10 bases aligning to TRBD1. The germline V gene has CDR1 SGHRS and CDR2 YFSETQ. The trim removed 0 bases at V and 2 bases at J, leaving 2 bases unmatched. The CDR3 loop spans 15 amino acids. CDR3 in DNA: TGCGCCAGCAGCTTGGTCGGACAGGGGGCCTACGAGCAGTACTTC. Protein sequence: CASSLVGQGAYEQYF.